A selection of T cell receptor beta chains follows, all from one sample in a study of a mutant IDH1 vaccine in newly diagnosed glioma. Some clones are missing from TCRdb's copy, which holds only in-frame ones; the method was immunoSEQ multiplex PCR. The table includes about 68,000 clones, more than 65% detected once. The sample here was PBMCs, taken from a glioma patient treated with radiotherapy, temozolomide or both. These receptors were taken from a man in his fifties with glioma. Both conserved end residues are part of each CDR3. A D gene is named only where the DNA matches it firmly. The size entry is marked missing in some rows and otherwise reads once, few, many or a size class.

size	J	V	D	DNA	CDR3
NA	TRBJ2-1	TRBV7-9	NA	TGTGCCAGCAGCCCGGTGGGAGCCGATGGGGCCAATGAGCAGTTCTTC	CASSPVGADGANEQFF
few	TRBJ1-1	TRBV30	NA	TGTGCCTGGAGTGTTTCAGGGGTGGGTGAAGCTTTCTTT	CAWSVSGVGEAFF
few	TRBJ2-1	TRBV5-6	NA	TGTGCCAGCAGCTTGGTTACAAAGGAGCAGTTCTTC	CASSLVTKEQFF
NA	TRBJ1-5	TRBV5-1	TRBD1	TGCGCCAGCAGCTTGGGGGACAGCAGCAATCAGCCCCAGCATTTT	CASSLGDSSNQPQHF
NA	TRBJ1-3	TRBV5-6	NA	TGTGCCAGCAGACGAGGGGGTTCTGGAAACACCATATATTTT	CASRRGGSGNTIYF
NA	TRBJ2-7	TRBV5-6	NA	TGTGCCAGCAGCGACTGGGGTCTCTCCTACGAGCAGTACTTC	CASSDWGLSYEQYF
NA	TRBJ2-3	TRBV5-1	NA	TGCGCCAGCAGCTTGGACCAGGGAGAAGCAGATACGCAGTATTTT	CASSLDQGEADTQYF
NA	TRBJ1-1	TRBV21-1	NA	TGTGCCAGCAGCAAAGATCTGGGGGAATCATACACTGAAGCTTTCTTT	CASSKDLGESYTEAFF
NA	TRBJ1-1	TRBV5-4	NA	TGTGCCAGCAGCTTGGGCAGGGCGAATATTAACACTGAAGCTTTCTTT	CASSLGRANINTEAFF
NA	TRBJ2-7	TRBV27	NA	TGTGCCAGCAGTTTATGGGGGACCTCGAGCTCCTACGAGCAGTACTTC	CASSLWGTSSSYEQYF
NA	TRBJ1-4	TRBV4-3	NA	TGCGCCAGCAGCCAAGAAAGAACAGGGTATAATGAAAAACTGTTTTTT	CASSQERTGYNEKLFF
NA	TRBJ1-4	TRBV4-2	NA	TGTGCCAGCAGCCCTGGCTCCCCAGACCGGGAAAAACTGTTTTTT	CASSPGSPDREKLFF
NA	TRBJ2-1	TRBV5-1	NA	TGCGCCAGCAGCCCTACGGGGGGCGCCTACAATGAGCAGTTCTTC	CASSPTGGAYNEQFF
once	TRBJ1-6	TRBV30	NA	TGTGCCTGGAGTGTACGCGAGGATTCACCCCTCCACTTT	CAWSVREDSPLHF
NA	TRBJ1-2	TRBV27	NA	TGTGCCAGCAGATCCGAAGGGGTCTATGGCTACACCTTC	CASRSEGVYGYTF
NA	TRBJ2-7	TRBV19	NA	TGTGCCAGTAGCGCAACGTGGGGCCCCTCAGGGGAGCAGTACTTC	CASSATWGPSGEQYF
NA	TRBJ2-2	TRBV5-1	NA	TGCGCCAGCAGCTTGGAACTCCCCAGGCCCGGGGAGCTGTTTTTT	CASSLELPRPGELFF
NA	TRBJ1-3	TRBV28	TRBD1	TGTGCCAGCAGTGTGACAGGGGCATACACCATATATTTT	CASSVTGAYTIYF
NA	TRBJ1-1	TRBV2	TRBD1	TGTGCCAGGGAAGGGGGCTACACTGAAGCTTTCTTT	CAREGGYTEAFF
NA	TRBJ2-1	TRBV2	NA	TGTGCCAGCAGAGACGGCCGATACAATGAGCAGTTCTTC	CASRDGRYNEQFF
NA	TRBJ1-1	TRBV19	NA	TGTGCCAGTAGGGGGACTATGAACACTGAAGCTTTCTTT	CASRGTMNTEAFF
NA	TRBJ1-2	TRBV18	TRBD1	TGTGCCAGCTCCGTCGCGGGAGCAGGGGGGAGCTACCTCTATGGCTACACCTTC	CASSVAGAGGSYLYGYTF
NA	TRBJ1-4	TRBV2	TRBD1	TGTGCCAGCGGGGCAGGGGGGAATGATGAAAAACTGTTTTTT	CASGAGGNDEKLFF
NA	TRBJ2-7	TRBV5-5	NA	TGTGCCAGCACCCCGGCGGGGTCGACCTACGAGCAGTACTTC	CASTPAGSTYEQYF
NA	TRBJ2-4	TRBV7-2	NA	TGTGCCAGCAGCCACGCCGACAGAAACATTCAGTACTTC	CASSHADRNIQYF
NA	TRBJ1-2	TRBV25-1	NA	TGTGCCAGCAGTGACACAGAGTACTCCTATGGCTACACCTTC	CASSDTEYSYGYTF
NA	TRBJ1-1	TRBV18	TRBD1	TGTGCCAGCTCACCGGAAAAAAACAGGGGGAGTCCTGAAGCTTTCTTT	CASSPEKNRGSPEAFF
NA	TRBJ1-5	TRBV28	NA	TGTGCCAGCAGAGACGATAGCAATCAGCCCCAGCATTTT	CASRDDSNQPQHF
NA	TRBJ2-1	TRBV9	TRBD1	TGTGCCAGCAGCGTGGTCGCAGGGGGTAACCCCTACAATGAGCAGTTCTTC	CASSVVAGGNPYNEQFF
once	TRBJ1-2	TRBV7-2	NA	TGTGCCAGCAGCTTAGGGTGGCAGGGGAGGGGCTACACCTTC	CASSLGWQGRGYTF
NA	TRBJ2-7	TRBV19	NA	TGTGCCAGTAGTACTGGCAGCTCCTACGAGCAGTACTTC	CASSTGSSYEQYF
NA	TRBJ1-2	TRBV7-8	NA	TGTGCCAGCAGCCCCAGCCAGGGCATCTATGGCTACACCTTC	CASSPSQGIYGYTF
NA	TRBJ2-7	TRBV5-1	NA	TGCGCCAGCAGCGTACCGGGCCCCTGGGACGAGCAGTACTTC	CASSVPGPWDEQYF
NA	TRBJ2-1	TRBV30	TRBD2	TGTGCCTGGAGTGTGGGAAGCGGGGGGGCGGATGAGCAGTTCTTC	CAWSVGSGGADEQFF
NA	TRBJ2-3	TRBV7-2	NA	TGTGCCAGCAGCTTATCCTACACCAGCAAAGATACGCAGTATTTT	CASSLSYTSKDTQYF
NA	TRBJ1-3	TRBV7-2	NA	TGTGCCAGCACCACTGGAAACACCATATATTTT	CASTTGNTIYF
once	TRBJ1-2	TRBV15	NA	TGTGCCACCAGTTCAAGTAAACAGCATGGCTACACCTTC	CATSSSKQHGYTF
NA	TRBJ1-5	TRBV6-6	NA	TGTGCCAGCAGCCTCCACGGGGGTGCTCAGCCCCAGCATTTT	CASSLHGGAQPQHF
once	TRBJ2-3	TRBV5-1	NA	TGCGCCAGCAGCTTGGGGGGTTCGGTCGCAGATACGCAGTATTTT	CASSLGGSVADTQYF
once	TRBJ1-5	TRBV19	NA	TGTGCCAGTAGTGGCCCGGAGGGGATTCTCAATCAGCCCCAGCATTTT	CASSGPEGILNQPQHF
once	TRBJ2-5	TRBV15	NA	TGTGCCACCAGCAGAGATGTAGCAGGAGGGGAGACCCAGTACTTC	CATSRDVAGGETQYF
NA	TRBJ2-3	TRBV6-5	TRBD1	TGTGCCAGCAGTTACGAGGGGGCCACAGATACGCAGTATTTT	CASSYEGATDTQYF
NA	TRBJ1-3	TRBV4-1	NA	TGCGCCAGCAGCCAAATCCCAGGTACCGCCTCTGGAAACACCATATATTTT	CASSQIPGTASGNTIYF
once	TRBJ1-2	TRBV27	NA	TGTGCCAGCAGTTTTCAGGGTCCCTATGGCTACACCTTC	CASSFQGPYGYTF
NA	TRBJ1-6	TRBV6-5	NA	TGTGCCACCGGACTTCGTGGTTCACCCCTCCACTTT	CATGLRGSPLHF
NA	TRBJ1-1	TRBV29-1	NA	TGCAGCGGATCCGATTCCGCTGAAGCTTTCTTT	CSGSDSAEAFF
NA	TRBJ2-3	TRBV7-7	TRBD2	TGTGCTAGCAGCTTAGAAGCGGGGAGCACAGATACGCAGTATTTT	CASSLEAGSTDTQYF
few	TRBJ1-1	TRBV2	TRBD1	TGTGCCAGCAGTGTGGCAGGGGGCAACACTGAAGCTTTCTTT	CASSVAGGNTEAFF